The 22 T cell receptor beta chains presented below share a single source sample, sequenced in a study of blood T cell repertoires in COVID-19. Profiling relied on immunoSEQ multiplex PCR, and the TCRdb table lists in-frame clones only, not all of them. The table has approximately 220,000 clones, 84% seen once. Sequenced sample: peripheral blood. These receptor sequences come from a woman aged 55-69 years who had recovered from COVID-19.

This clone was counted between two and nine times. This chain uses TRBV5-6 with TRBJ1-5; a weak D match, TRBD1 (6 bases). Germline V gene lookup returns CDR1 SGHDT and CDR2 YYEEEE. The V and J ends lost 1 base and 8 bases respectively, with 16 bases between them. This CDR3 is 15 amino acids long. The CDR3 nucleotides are TGTGCCAGCAGCTTGACAGGGCAGGCGCGTGAGCCCCAGCATTTT. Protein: CASSLTGQAREPQHF.

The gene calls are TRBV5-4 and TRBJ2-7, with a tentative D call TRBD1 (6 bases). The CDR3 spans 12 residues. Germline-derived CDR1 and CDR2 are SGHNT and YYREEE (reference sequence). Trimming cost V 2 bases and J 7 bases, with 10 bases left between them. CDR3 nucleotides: TGTGCCAGCAGCTTAGGGGGTAGTGAGCAGTACTTC. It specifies CASSLGGSEQYF.

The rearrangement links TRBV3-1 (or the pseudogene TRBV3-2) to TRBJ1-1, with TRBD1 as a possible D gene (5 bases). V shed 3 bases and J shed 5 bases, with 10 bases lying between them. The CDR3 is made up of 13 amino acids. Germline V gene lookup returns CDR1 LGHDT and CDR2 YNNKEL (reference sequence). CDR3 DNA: TGTGCCAGCAGCCACAGGGAAACTACTGAAGCTTTCTTT. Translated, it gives CASSHRETTEAFF.

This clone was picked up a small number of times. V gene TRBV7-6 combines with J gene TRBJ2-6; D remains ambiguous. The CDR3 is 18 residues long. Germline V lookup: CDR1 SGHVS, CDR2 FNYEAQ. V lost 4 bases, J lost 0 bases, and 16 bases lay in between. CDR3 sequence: CASSSPLRFHSGANVLTF. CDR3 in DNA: TGTGCCAGCAGCTCACCGCTCAGGTTCCACTCTGGGGCCAACGTCCTGACTTTC. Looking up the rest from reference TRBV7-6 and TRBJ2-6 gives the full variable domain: GAGVSQSPRYKVTKRGQDVALRCDPISGHVSLYWYRQALGQGPEFLTYFNYEAQQDKSGLPNDRFSAERPEGSISTLTIQRTEQRDSAMYRCASSSPLRFHSGANVLTFGAGSRLTVL.

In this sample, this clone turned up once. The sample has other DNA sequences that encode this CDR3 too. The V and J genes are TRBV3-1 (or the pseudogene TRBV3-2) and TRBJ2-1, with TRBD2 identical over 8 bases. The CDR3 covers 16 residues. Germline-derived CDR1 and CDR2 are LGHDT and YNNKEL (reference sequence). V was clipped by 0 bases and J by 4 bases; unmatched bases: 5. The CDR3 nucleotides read TGTGCCAGCAGCCAAGAAGGGCGGGGGGCTTACAATGAGCAGTTCTTC. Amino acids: CASSQEGRGAYNEQFF.

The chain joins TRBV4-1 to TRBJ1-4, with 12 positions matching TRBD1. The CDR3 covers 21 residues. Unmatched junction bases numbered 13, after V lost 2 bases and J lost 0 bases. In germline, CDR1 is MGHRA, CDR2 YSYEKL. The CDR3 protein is CASSQNTGTGGVGATNEKLFF. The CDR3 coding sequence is TGCGCCAGCAGCCAAAATACTGGGACAGGGGGCGTGGGGGCAACTAATGAAAAACTGTTTTTT.

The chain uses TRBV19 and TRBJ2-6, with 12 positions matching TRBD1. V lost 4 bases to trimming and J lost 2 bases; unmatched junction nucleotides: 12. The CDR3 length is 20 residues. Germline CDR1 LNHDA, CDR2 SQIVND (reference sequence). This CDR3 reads CASSKRGQGARVTGANVLTF. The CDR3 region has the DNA TGTGCCAGTAGTAAGCGGGGACAGGGGGCGCGGGTAACTGGGGCCAACGTCCTGACTTTC.

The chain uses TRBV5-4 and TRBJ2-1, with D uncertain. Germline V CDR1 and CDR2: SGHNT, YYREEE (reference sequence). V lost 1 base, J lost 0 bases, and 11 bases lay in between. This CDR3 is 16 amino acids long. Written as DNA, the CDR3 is TGTGCCAGCAGCTTGACAGTCTCGAGCTCCTACAATGAGCAGTTCTTC. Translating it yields CASSLTVSSSYNEQFF.

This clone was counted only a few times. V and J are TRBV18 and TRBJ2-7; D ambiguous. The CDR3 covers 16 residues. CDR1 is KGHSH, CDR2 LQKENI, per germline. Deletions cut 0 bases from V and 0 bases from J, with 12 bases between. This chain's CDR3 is CASSPPLGLSSYEQYF. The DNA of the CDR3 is TGTGCCAGCTCACCACCTCTCGGTTTAAGCTCCTACGAGCAGTACTTC.

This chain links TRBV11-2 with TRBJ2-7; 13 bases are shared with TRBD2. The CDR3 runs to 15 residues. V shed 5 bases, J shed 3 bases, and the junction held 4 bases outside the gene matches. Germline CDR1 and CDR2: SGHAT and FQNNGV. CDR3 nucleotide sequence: TGTGCCAGCAGCGCGACTAGCGGGGGGAACTACGAGCAGTACTTC. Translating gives CASSATSGGNYEQYF.

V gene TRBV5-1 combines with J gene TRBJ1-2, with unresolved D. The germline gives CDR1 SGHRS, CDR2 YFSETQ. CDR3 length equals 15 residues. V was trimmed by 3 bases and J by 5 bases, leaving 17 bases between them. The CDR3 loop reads CASSYQGGSGYGYTF. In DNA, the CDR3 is TGCGCCAGCAGCTACCAAGGAGGGTCTGGGTATGGCTACACCTTC.

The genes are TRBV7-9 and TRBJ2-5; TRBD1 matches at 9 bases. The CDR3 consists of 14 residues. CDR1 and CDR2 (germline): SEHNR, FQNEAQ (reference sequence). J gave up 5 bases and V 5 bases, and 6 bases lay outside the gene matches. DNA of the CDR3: TGTGCCAGCAGCGCGGGACAGGGTAGGGAGACCCAGTACTTC. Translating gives CASSAGQGRETQYF.

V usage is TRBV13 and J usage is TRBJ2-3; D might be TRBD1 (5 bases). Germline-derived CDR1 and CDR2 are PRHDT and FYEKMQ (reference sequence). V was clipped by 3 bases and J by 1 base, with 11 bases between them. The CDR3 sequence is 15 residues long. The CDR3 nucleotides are TGTGCCAGCAGCTTCCAGGGTTGGGGCACAGATACGCAGTATTTT. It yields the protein CASSFQGWGTDTQYF.

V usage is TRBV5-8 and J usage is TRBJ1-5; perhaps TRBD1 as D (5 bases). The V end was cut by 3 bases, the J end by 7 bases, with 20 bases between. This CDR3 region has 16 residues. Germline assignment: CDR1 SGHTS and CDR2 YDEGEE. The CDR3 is CASSSPLGREEQPQHF. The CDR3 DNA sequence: TGTGCCAGCAGCTCCCCGTTGGGACGGGAGGAACAGCCCCAGCATTTT.

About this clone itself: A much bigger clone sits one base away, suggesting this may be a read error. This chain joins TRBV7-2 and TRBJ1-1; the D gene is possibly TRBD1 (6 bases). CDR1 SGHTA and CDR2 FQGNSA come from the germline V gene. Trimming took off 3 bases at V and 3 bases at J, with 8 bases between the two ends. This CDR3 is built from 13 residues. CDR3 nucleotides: TGTGCCAGCAGCTTTTCAGGGGACACTGAAGCTTTCTTT. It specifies CASSFSGDTEAFF.

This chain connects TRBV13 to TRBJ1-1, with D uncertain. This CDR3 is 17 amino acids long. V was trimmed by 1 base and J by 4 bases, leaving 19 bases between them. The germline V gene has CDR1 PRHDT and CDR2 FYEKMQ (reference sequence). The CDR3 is CASSLVLWTEGFTEAFF. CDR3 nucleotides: TGTGCCAGCAGCTTAGTGTTGTGGACCGAGGGATTCACTGAAGCTTTCTTT.

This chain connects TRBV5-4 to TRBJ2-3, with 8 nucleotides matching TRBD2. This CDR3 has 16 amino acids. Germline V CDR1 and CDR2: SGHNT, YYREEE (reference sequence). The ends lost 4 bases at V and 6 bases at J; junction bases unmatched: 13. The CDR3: CASSPGGLPLRDTQYF. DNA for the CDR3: TGTGCCAGCAGCCCGGGGGGGCTTCCTCTTAGGGATACGCAGTATTTT.

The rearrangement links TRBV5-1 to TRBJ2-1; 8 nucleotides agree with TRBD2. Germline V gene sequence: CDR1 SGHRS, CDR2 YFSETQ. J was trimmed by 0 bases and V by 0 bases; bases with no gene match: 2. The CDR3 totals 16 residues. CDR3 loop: CASSLDAGGSYNEQFF. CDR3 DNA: TGCGCCAGCAGCTTGGATGCGGGGGGCTCCTACAATGAGCAGTTCTTC.

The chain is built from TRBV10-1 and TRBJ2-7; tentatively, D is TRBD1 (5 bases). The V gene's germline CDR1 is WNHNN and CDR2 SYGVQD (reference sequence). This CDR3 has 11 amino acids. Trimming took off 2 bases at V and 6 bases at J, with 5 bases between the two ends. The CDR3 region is CASSEGAEQYF. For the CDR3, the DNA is TGCGCCAGCAGTGAGGGGGCCGAGCAGTACTTC.

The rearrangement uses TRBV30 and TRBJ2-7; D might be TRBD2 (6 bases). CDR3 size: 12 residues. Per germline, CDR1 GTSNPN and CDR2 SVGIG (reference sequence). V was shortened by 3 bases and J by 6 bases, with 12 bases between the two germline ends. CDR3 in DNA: TGTGCCTGGAGCCGGGACTTAATCGAGCAGTACTTC. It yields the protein CAWSRDLIEQYF. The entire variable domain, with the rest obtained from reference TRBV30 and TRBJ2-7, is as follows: SQTIHQWPATLVQPVGSPLSLECTVEGTSNPNLYWYRQAAGRGLQLLFYSVGIGQISSEVPQNLSASRPQDRQFILSSKKLLLSDSGFYLCAWSRDLIEQYFGPGTRLTVT.

DNA of the CDR3: TGTGCCAGCAGCCAGAGGGGACAGAGATATGAAAAACTGTTTTTT. It codes for CASSQRGQRYEKLFF. The J gene is TRBJ1-4, the V gene TRBV2; TRBD1 aligns across 7 bases. This CDR3 has 15 amino acids. Losses at the gene ends were 6 bases for V and 6 bases for J; bases not matched to a gene: 10. Germline-derived CDR1 and CDR2 are SNHLY and FYNNEI.

The CDR3, as DNA: TGTGCCAGCAGTTTATCGGGGCTAGGGAATGAGCAGTTCTTC. It is translated as CASSLSGLGNEQFF. The chain links TRBV27 to TRBJ2-1; D is perhaps TRBD1 (5 bases). Germline loops: CDR1 MNHEY, CDR2 SMNVEV (reference sequence). Between the trimmed V and J ends, which lost 0 bases and 7 bases, there was a span of 10 bases. The CDR3 extends over 14 amino acids.